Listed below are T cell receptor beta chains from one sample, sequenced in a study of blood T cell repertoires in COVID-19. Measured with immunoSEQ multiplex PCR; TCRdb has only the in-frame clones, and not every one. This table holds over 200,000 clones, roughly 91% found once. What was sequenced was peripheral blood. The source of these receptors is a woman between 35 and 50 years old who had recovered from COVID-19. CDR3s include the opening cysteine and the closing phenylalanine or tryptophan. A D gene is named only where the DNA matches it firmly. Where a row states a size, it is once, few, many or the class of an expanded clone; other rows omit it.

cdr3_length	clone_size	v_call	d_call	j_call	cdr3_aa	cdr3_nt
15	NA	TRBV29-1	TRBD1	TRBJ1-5	CSVVITGDPNQPQHF	TGCAGCGTTGTGATTACAGGGGACCCCAATCAGCCCCAGCATTTT
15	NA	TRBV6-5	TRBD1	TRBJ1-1	CASRHGTGVNTEAFF	TGTGCCAGCAGACATGGGACAGGGGTGAACACTGAAGCTTTCTTT
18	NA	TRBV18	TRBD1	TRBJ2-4	CASSPLTGSRPAKNIQYF	TGTGCCAGCTCACCACTGACAGGGTCCCGCCCAGCCAAAAACATTCAGTACTTC
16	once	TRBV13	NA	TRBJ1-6	CASSFGGGARNSPLHF	TGTGCCAGCAGCTTTGGCGGGGGCGCACGGAATTCACCCCTCCACTTT
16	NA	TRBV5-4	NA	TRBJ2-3	CASSPGGVVGTDTQYF	TGTGCCAGCAGCCCCGGCGGCGTTGTGGGCACAGATACGCAGTATTTT
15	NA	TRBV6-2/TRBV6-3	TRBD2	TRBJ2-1	CASSYASGRDNEQFF	TGTGCCAGCAGTTACGCCAGCGGGAGGGACAATGAGCAGTTCTTC
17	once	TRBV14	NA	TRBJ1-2	CASSGRLTGKGNYGYTF	TGTGCCAGCAGCGGACGACTTACAGGGAAAGGGAACTATGGCTACACCTTC
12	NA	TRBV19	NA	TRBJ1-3	CASSISGNTIYF	TGTGCCAGTAGTATCAGTGGAAACACCATATATTTT
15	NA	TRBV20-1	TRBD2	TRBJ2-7	CSASGLAVSSYEQYF	TGCAGTGCTAGTGGGCTAGCGGTCAGCTCCTACGAGCAGTACTTC
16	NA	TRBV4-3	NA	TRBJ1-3	CASSSEAAHSGNTIYF	TGCGCCAGCAGCTCGGAGGCGGCGCACTCTGGAAACACCATATATTTT
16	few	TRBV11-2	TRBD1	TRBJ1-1	CASSLYGQGLNTEAFF	TGTGCCAGCAGCTTATATGGACAGGGTCTGAACACTGAAGCTTTCTTT
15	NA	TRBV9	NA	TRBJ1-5	CASSVGEGGNQPQHF	TGTGCCAGCAGCGTAGGGGAAGGGGGCAATCAGCCCCAGCATTTT
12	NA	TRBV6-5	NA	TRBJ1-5	CASSPPNQPQHF	TGTGCCAGCAGCCCCCCAAATCAGCCCCAGCATTTT
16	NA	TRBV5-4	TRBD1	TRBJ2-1	CASTPLQGLSYNEQFF	TGTGCCAGCACACCCCTACAGGGGCTATCCTACAATGAGCAGTTCTTC
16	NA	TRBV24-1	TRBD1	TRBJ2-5	CATSEPGTGHRGTQYF	TGTGCCACCAGTGAGCCCGGGACAGGGCACCGGGGGACCCAGTACTTC
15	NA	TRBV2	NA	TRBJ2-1	CASSEVLSSYNEQFF	TGTGCCAGCAGTGAAGTCCTCAGCTCCTACAATGAGCAGTTCTTC
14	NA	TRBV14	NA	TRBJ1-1	CASSWAGGNTEAFF	TGTGCCAGCAGCTGGGCCGGGGGGAACACTGAAGCTTTCTTT
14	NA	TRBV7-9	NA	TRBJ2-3	CASSPGTRTDTQYF	TGTGCCAGCAGCCCCGGGACTCGCACAGATACGCAGTATTTT
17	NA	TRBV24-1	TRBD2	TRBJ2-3	CATSDLPPGRGTDTQYF	TGTGCCACCAGTGATTTACCGCCAGGGAGGGGCACAGATACGCAGTATTTT
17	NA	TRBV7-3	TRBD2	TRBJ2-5	CASSLTPISGRGETQYF	TGTGCCAGCAGCTTAACACCTATAAGCGGGAGGGGAGAGACCCAGTACTTC
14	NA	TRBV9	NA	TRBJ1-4	CASSVGERGEKLFF	TGTGCCAGCAGCGTAGGGGAAAGGGGTGAAAAACTGTTTTTT
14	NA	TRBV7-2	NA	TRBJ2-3	CASSLVGSRDTQYF	TGTGCCAGCAGCTTAGTTGGGAGTAGGGATACGCAGTATTTT
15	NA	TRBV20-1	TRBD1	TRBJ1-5	CSASWGRTGEQPQHF	TGCAGTGCTAGTTGGGGGCGGACAGGGGAACAGCCCCAGCATTTT
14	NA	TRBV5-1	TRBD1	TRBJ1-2	CASSREGQTYGYTF	TGCGCCAGCAGCCGCGAGGGACAGACTTATGGCTACACCTTC
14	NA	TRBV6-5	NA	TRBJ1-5	CASRAPGGSSPQHF	TGTGCCAGCAGGGCGCCGGGGGGGTCGTCGCCCCAGCATTTT
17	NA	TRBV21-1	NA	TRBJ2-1	CASSKGRGQGANNEQFF	TGTGCCAGCAGCAAAGGGAGGGGACAGGGGGCGAACAATGAGCAGTTCTTC
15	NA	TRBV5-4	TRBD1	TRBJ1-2	CASSLTGTDIYGYTF	TGTGCCAGCAGCTTAACCGGGACAGACATATATGGCTACACCTTC
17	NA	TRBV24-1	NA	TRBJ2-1	CATSDLAGVSGYNEQFF	TGTGCCACCAGTGATTTGGCCGGTGTTAGCGGCTACAATGAGCAGTTCTTC
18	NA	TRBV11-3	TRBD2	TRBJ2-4	CASSSSLAGVLAKNIQYF	TGTGCCAGCAGCTCCTCCCTAGCGGGAGTCTTGGCCAAAAACATTCAGTACTTC
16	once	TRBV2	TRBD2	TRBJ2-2	CASSEEGGRVTGELFF	TGTGCCAGCAGTGAAGAGGGCGGGAGGGTAACCGGGGAGCTGTTTTTT
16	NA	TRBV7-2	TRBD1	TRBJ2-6	CASSLPGQGRANVLTF	TGTGCCAGCAGCCTCCCGGGACAGGGAAGGGCCAACGTCCTGACTTTC
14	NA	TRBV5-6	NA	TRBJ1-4	CASSLRGHNEKLFF	TGTGCCAGCAGCTTAAGGGGTCATAATGAAAAACTGTTTTTT
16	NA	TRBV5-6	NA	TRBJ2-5	CASSPNGLGAGETQYF	TGTGCCAGCAGCCCAAACGGGCTGGGGGCGGGTGAGACCCAGTACTTC
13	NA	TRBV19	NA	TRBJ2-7	CASSPEVAWEQYF	TGTGCCAGTAGCCCCGAGGTAGCCTGGGAGCAGTACTTC
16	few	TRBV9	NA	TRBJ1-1	CASSVGPGMMNTEAFF	TGTGCCAGCAGCGTAGGCCCAGGCATGATGAACACTGAAGCTTTCTTT
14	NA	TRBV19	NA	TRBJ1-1	CASSLAATNTEAFF	TGTGCCAGTAGTCTGGCGGCGACGAACACTGAAGCTTTCTTT
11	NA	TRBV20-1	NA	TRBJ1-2	CSAPTNYGYTF	TGCAGTGCTCCTACTAACTATGGCTACACCTTC
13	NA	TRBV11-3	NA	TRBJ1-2	CASSQTPQRGYTF	TGTGCCAGCAGCCAGACCCCCCAGAGGGGCTACACCTTC
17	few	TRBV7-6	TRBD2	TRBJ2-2	CASSRGLAGVGTGELFF	TGTGCCAGCAGCCGGGGACTAGCGGGAGTCGGCACCGGGGAGCTGTTTTTT
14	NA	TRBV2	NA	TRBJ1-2	CASSEGDTTFGYTF	TGTGCCAGCAGTGAGGGGGACACCACCTTTGGCTACACCTTC
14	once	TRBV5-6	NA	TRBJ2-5	CASSYPRGKGAQYF	TGTGCCAGCAGCTACCCCCGAGGGAAGGGGGCCCAGTACTTC
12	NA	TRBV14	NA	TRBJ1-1	CASSQGGTEAFF	TGTGCCAGCAGCCAGGGGGGCACTGAAGCTTTCTTT
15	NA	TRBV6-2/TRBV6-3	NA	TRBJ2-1	CASSPRDTSYNEQFF	TGTGCCAGCAGCCCCCGGGACACCTCCTACAATGAGCAGTTCTTC
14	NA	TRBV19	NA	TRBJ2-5	CATQARLGGETQYF	TGTGCCACCCAGGCACGGCTGGGGGGAGAGACCCAGTACTTC
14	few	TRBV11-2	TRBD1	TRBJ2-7	CASSLATGGRGQYF	TGTGCCAGCAGCTTAGCGACAGGGGGCCGAGGGCAGTACTTC
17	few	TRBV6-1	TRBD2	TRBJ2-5	CASSVLGLAGVGETQYF	TGTGCCAGCAGTGTACTGGGACTAGCGGGAGTTGGAGAGACCCAGTACTTC
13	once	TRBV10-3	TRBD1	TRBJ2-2	CATGTGLPGELFF	TGTGCCACCGGGACAGGGTTACCCGGGGAGCTGTTTTTT
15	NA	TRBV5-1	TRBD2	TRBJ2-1	CASSLWRGAGNEQFF	TGCGCCAGCAGCTTGTGGCGGGGGGCGGGTAATGAGCAGTTCTTC
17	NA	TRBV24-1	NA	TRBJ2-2	CAPRVQRELSATGELFF	TGTGCTCCCCGAGTCCAGAGGGAGCTCTCTGCGACCGGGGAGCTGTTTTTT
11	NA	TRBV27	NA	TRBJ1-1	CASIGNTEAFF	TGTGCCAGCATCGGGAACACTGAAGCTTTCTTT
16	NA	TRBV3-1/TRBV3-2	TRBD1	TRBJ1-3	CASSQGQGEPGNTIYF	TGTGCCAGCAGCCAAGGTCAGGGGGAGCCTGGAAACACCATATATTTT
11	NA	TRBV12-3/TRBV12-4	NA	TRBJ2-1	CASSFGGEQFF	TGTGCCAGCAGCTTTGGGGGGGAGCAGTTCTTC
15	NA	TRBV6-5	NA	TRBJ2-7	CASSEGVGPTPEQYF	TGTGCCAGCAGCGAGGGGGTCGGCCCCACGCCCGAGCAGTACTTC
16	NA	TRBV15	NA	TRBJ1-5	CATSTRAPLSGQPQHF	TGTGCCACCAGCACCAGGGCCCCCCTCTCGGGTCAGCCCCAGCATTTT
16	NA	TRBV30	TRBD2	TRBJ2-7	CAWGRGLAGTRREQYF	TGTGCCTGGGGGCGCGGTCTAGCGGGTACCCGGCGGGAGCAGTACTTC
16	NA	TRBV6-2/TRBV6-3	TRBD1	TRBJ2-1	CASSPDRDRGDNEQFF	TGTGCCAGCAGCCCCGACCGGGACAGGGGCGACAATGAGCAGTTCTTC
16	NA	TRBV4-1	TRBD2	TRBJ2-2	CASSLLAGGPLGELFF	TGCGCCAGCAGCCTCCTAGCGGGAGGGCCCCTCGGGGAGCTGTTTTTT